The 17 T cell receptor beta chains below all came from one sample that was sequenced in a study of blood T cells in healthy people across ages. A sample-barcoded 5' primer and a J-beta primer mix were used in a second PCR of roughly 6 to 12 cycles. TCRdb recomputed calls from the 5' RACE reads with MiXCR, one row per CDR3 protein. The sample contains about 970,000 distinct CDR3 sequences, roughly 51% of which appear only once. The sample comprised blood. These TCRs come from an older woman in good health.

This clonotype has more than one count but fewer than ten. The rearrangement links TRBV20-1 to TRBJ2-1; D tentatively fits TRBD1 or TRBD2 (6 bases each). The ends were cut back, 0 bases at V and 4 bases at J, with 25 bases in the middle. The CDR3 is made up of 19 amino acids. Germline V gives CDR1 DFQATT, CDR2 SNEGSKA (reference sequence). CDR3 in DNA: TGCAGTGCTAGAGATGAACTACGGGCGGTTGGCGGGACATACAATGAGCAGTTCTTC. Amino acid sequence: CSARDELRAVGGTYNEQFF.

This clonotype was observed once. The V and J genes are TRBV5-1 and TRBJ1-1; 7 bases match TRBD1. From germline, CDR1 is SGHRS and CDR2 YFSETQ. CDR3 length: 15 residues. The V segment lost 5 bases and the J segment 4 bases; nucleotides outside the gene matches: 11. The CDR3 sequence is CASSFPTGEITEAFF. The CDR3 DNA reads as TGCGCCAGCAGTTTCCCTACAGGGGAAATCACTGAAGCTTTCTTT.

The chain links TRBV11-2 to TRBJ2-2; no clear D gene. The CDR3 extends over 13 amino acids. The ends were cut back, 1 base at V and 4 bases at J, with 4 bases in the middle. CDR1 is SGHAT and CDR2 is FQNNGV in the germline V gene. The CDR3: CASSLGVTGELFF. In DNA, the CDR3 is TGTGCCAGCAGCTTAGGGGTCACCGGGGAGCTGTTTTTT.

V gene TRBV9 combines with J gene TRBJ2-7; D ambiguous. In germline, CDR1 is SGDLS, CDR2 YYNGEE. This CDR3 contains 16 residues. V lost 3 bases and J lost 0, with 16 bases in between. CDR3 residues: CASSGLPRSPSYEQYF. The CDR3 nucleotides are TGTGCCAGCAGCGGGTTGCCGAGGTCTCCCTCCTACGAGCAGTACTTC.

This clonotype was observed a single time. This chain links TRBV10-3 with TRBJ2-7; TRBD2 matches at 9 bases. The CDR3 has 14 amino acids. J was trimmed by 5 bases and V by 10 bases; bases with no gene match: 12. In germline, CDR1 is ENHRY, CDR2 SYGVKD. The CDR3 spells CANSVAGEHDEQYF. CDR3 coding DNA: TGTGCCAACTCTGTAGCGGGAGAGCACGACGAGCAGTACTTC.

Regarding this clonotype: Sequence at one end of the junction differs from germline and may be a read error. This rearrangement joins TRBV6-2 or TRBV6-3 to TRBJ1-6; tentative D call: TRBD1 (5 bases). Germline V gene lookup returns CDR1 MNHEY and CDR2 SVGEGT. The CDR3 runs 14 residues. CDR3 sequence: CARSYKGPYSPLHF. The CDR3 DNA follows: TGTGCCCGCAGTTACAAGGGACCGTATTCACCCCTCCACTTT.

To note about this clonotype: With a much larger clone just one base away, this may be a read error. This sequence joins TRBV4-2 and TRBJ2-3; D gene uncertain. The V end was cut by 0 bases, the J end by 6 bases, with 16 bases between. CDR3 length: 16 residues. Per germline, CDR1 LGHNA and CDR2 YNFKEQ. The CDR3 bases are TGTGCCAGCAGCCAAGATGTGTTCGATGAAACGGATACGCAGTATTTT. Amino acid sequence: CASSQDVFDETDTQYF.

The chain recombines TRBV27 with TRBJ2-3, with unresolved D. Trimming removed 4 bases from V and 6 bases from J, with 14 bases in between. CDR1 and CDR2 from the germline V gene are MNHEY and SMNVEV (reference sequence). The CDR3 is 14 residues long. CDR3: CASSSATLLDTQYF. In DNA form, the CDR3 reads TGTGCCAGCAGTTCCGCGACCTTGTTGGATACGCAGTATTTT.

This chain uses TRBV20-1 with TRBJ2-7; 7 bases match TRBD2. Germline loops: CDR1 DFQATT, CDR2 SNEGSKA (reference sequence). Germline trimming cut 0 bases from V and 6 bases from J; bases unmatched to any gene: 14. CDR3 length: 16 residues. CDR3 loop: CSARESETSISPEQYF. In nucleotides, the CDR3 is TGCAGTGCTAGAGAGTCAGAGACTAGCATATCACCCGAGCAGTACTTC.

This clonotype was seen only a few times. In DNA, the CDR3 is TGCGCCAGCAGCTTAGTTAACGGGAGGGCCCTCGATGAGCAGTTCTTC. Translation gives CASSLVNGRALDEQFF. The V call is TRBV5-1, the J call TRBJ2-1, with 8 bases lining up with TRBD2. This CDR3 comprises 16 residues. J was trimmed by 8 bases and V by 2 bases; bases with no gene match: 12. CDR1 SGHRS and CDR2 YFSETQ come from the germline V gene.

The chain carries TRBV27 and TRBJ2-4, with TRBD1 identical over 7 bases. Germline assignment: CDR1 MNHEY and CDR2 SMNVEV (reference sequence). V gave up 4 bases and J gave up 0 bases; unmatched junction bases: 27. CDR3 length: 23 amino acids. The DNA for the CDR3 is TGTGCCAGCAGTTCTGACAGGGCCCCACCTCTGCCTCCTCTCCTCCTAGCCAAAAACATTCAGTACTTC. Translated: CASSSDRAPPLPPLLLAKNIQYF.

V is TRBV20-1 and J is TRBJ2-1; the match to TRBD2 covers 11 bases. CDR3 length: 14 residues. Per the germline V gene, CDR1 is DFQATT and CDR2 is SNEGSKA (reference sequence). J was trimmed by 5 bases and V by 6 bases; bases with no gene match: 6. The CDR3 spells CSALLAGVNNEQFF. CDR3 nucleotide sequence: TGCAGTGCATTACTAGCGGGAGTGAACAATGAGCAGTTCTTC.

As regards this clonotype: The junction differs from germline at one of its ends, possibly a read error. The gene calls are TRBV20-1 and TRBJ2-1; TRBD2 matches 7 bases. CDR3 size: 15 residues. The V gene's germline CDR1 is DFQATT and CDR2 SNEGSKA (reference sequence). The CDR3 coding sequence is TGCAGTGCTATGGGGAGGGAGTTCTCCTGCAATGAGCAGTTCTTC. This encodes CSAMGREFSCNEQFF.

The genes are TRBV12-3 or TRBV12-4 and TRBJ2-1; 8 bases line up with TRBD2. The V and J ends lost 5 bases and 6 bases, in that order; junction bases with no gene match: 15. CDR3 length: 17 residues. This chain's CDR3 is CASSPWAPGLGGNEQFF. The CDR3 DNA follows: TGTGCCAGCAGTCCCTGGGCCCCGGGACTAGGCGGCAATGAGCAGTTCTTC.

The chain has TRBV15 and TRBJ2-7; tentative D call: TRBD1 (6 bases). The germline gives CDR1 LNHNV, CDR2 YYDKDF (reference sequence). The CDR3 sequence is 13 residues long. Trimming shortened V by 3 bases and J by 4 bases, and 10 bases separated the two germline ends. The CDR3 nucleotides are TGTGCCACCAGCAGTGGTAGGGGGTACGAGCAGTACTTC. It yields the protein CATSSGRGYEQYF.

The rearrangement links TRBV20-1 to TRBJ2-4, with no clear D. This CDR3 comprises 12 residues. Germline-derived CDR1 and CDR2 are DFQATT and SNEGSKA (reference sequence). V was shortened by 7 bases and J by 1 base, with 8 bases between the two germline ends. CDR3 sequence: CSVLAAKNIQYF. The CDR3 DNA reads TGCAGTGTCCTCGCCGCCAAAAACATTCAGTACTTC.

This clonotype was detected only once. This sequence joins TRBV28 and TRBJ1-2; no clear D. Germline V CDR1 and CDR2: MDHEN, SYDVKM. The CDR3 loop spans 15 amino acids. Trimming removed 5 bases at V and 2 bases at J, with 15 bases between. This CDR3 reads CASSPQDPRNYGYTF. The CDR3 coding sequence is TGTGCCAGCAGTCCTCAGGACCCCCGGAACTATGGCTACACCTTC.